This is a list of T cell receptor beta chains from one sample in a study of T cell repertoires in cytomegalovirus infection. TCRdb fed the reads into MiXCR, producing one record per CDR3 protein. The top ten hold roughly 8.7% of the sample, which has some 400,000 distinct CDR3 sequences, 18% seen once. Input material: PBMCs. Every receptor here comes from a human donor in good health (CMV status not recorded). Some clones in this sample may be carry-over from other donors' samples. Each CDR3 is given with its conserved first and last residue. A D gene is named only where the DNA matches it firmly. Not all rows give a size; the values are once, few, many and, for expanded clones, a class.

clone size | J gene | V gene | D gene | CDR3 DNA | CDR3 protein
many | TRBJ2-1 | TRBV6-1 | . | TGTGCCAGCAGCGAAGTTCTAGCGAGCTCCTACAATGAGCAGTTCTTC | CASSEVLASSYNEQFF
once | TRBJ2-1 | TRBV7-2 | . | TGTGCCAGCAGCCCCCTCCCCCATGAGCAGTTCTTC | CASSPLPHEQFF
. | TRBJ2-1 | TRBV27 | . | TGTGCCAGCCTGGACGGTGAGCAGTTCTTC | CASLDGEQFF
few | TRBJ1-5 | TRBV19 | . | TGTGCCACCCTAACGAATCAGCCCCAGCATTTT | CATLTNQPQHF
many | TRBJ1-2 | TRBV7-2 | . | TGTGCCAGTTCAGCGTTAGGGGGCTACACCTTC | CASSALGGYTF
many | TRBJ1-2 | TRBV7-2 | . | TGTGCCAGCACCCAGGTCGGGGGGGCTAACTATGGCTACACCTTC | CASTQVGGANYGYTF
many | TRBJ1-6 | TRBV7-8 | TRBD1 | TGTGCCAGCAGCTTAGCGAGGGGACAGGGGAGCTCCTATAATTCACCCCTCCACTTT | CASSLARGQGSSYNSPLHF
few | TRBJ2-1 | TRBV6-5 | . | TGTGCCAGCAGTTACGGTTGGCTAGCACTCAATGAGCAGTTCTTC | CASSYGWLALNEQFF
once | TRBJ2-2 | TRBV4-3 | TRBD2 | TGCGCCAGCAGCCAACCTATAGCGGGAGTGAACACCTGGGAGCTGTTTTTT | CASSQPIAGVNTWELFF
few | TRBJ2-1 | TRBV6-5 | . | TGTGCCAGCAGTCTTTCCGGACCGGCGGTGGGGCAGTTCTTC | CASSLSGPAVGQFF
many | TRBJ2-7 | TRBV6-1 | . | TGTGCCAGCAGTCGACATAGGTCCTACGAGCAGTACTTC | CASSRHRSYEQYF
. | TRBJ2-5 | TRBV11-2 | TRBD1 | TGTGCCAGCAGCCGAGACGGGACAGTTGAGACCCAGTACTTC | CASSRDGTVETQYF
few | TRBJ1-1 | TRBV19 | . | TGTGCCAGTAGTGCGGGAGGTGCTGGCTCTGAAGCTTTCTTT | CASSAGGAGSEAFF
once | TRBJ1-1 | TRBV20-1 | . | TGCAGTGCTAGAGATCCAGGGGAGGGCATGAACACTGAAGCTTTCTTT | CSARDPGEGMNTEAFF
. | TRBJ2-2 | TRBV7-6 | . | TGTGCCAGCAGCTTAGTTACGGGGTCGGTCACCGGGGAGCTGTTTTTT | CASSLVTGSVTGELFF
many | TRBJ2-3 | TRBV7-2 | . | TGTGCCAGCAGCTTAGTGGCCAGGGGAAAGGATACGCAGTATTTT | CASSLVARGKDTQYF
many | TRBJ1-6 | TRBV7-6 | . | TGTGCCAGCGGGAGCGCCAATTCACCCCTCCACTTT | CASGSANSPLHF
many | TRBJ1-5 | TRBV12-3/TRBV12-4 | . | TGTGCCAGCAGTTTAGCGCCGTTGAATCAGCCCCAGCATTTT | CASSLAPLNQPQHF
few | TRBJ2-4 | TRBV6-2/TRBV6-3 | . | TGTGCCAGCAGTTACTCAGCTCCGGGACTAGCCAAAAACATTCAGTACTTC | CASSYSAPGLAKNIQYF
. | TRBJ1-4 | TRBV9 | . | TGTGCCAGCTCCTTTTCGGGGGCGTCTGAAAAACTGTTTTTT | CASSFSGASEKLFF
many | TRBJ1-2 | TRBV20-1 | . | TGCAGTGCTAGGCGAACCCTTGACAGCTTTTATGGCTACACCTTC | CSARRTLDSFYGYTF
. | TRBJ1-1 | TRBV15 | TRBD1 | TGTGCCACCAGCAGTTGGACAGGTGAAGCTTTCTTT | CATSSWTGEAFF
few | TRBJ2-5 | TRBV2 | . | TGTGCCAGCAGAGCGACCCCGTACCAAGAGACCCAGTACTTC | CASRATPYQETQYF
many | TRBJ2-7 | TRBV7-9 | . | TGTGCCAGCAGCTTAGACATACCGAGCCAGTACTTC | CASSLDIPSQYF
few | TRBJ2-3 | TRBV20-1 | TRBD2 | TGCAGTGCTAGAGGCTCGACTAGCGGGGGGACCGGCACAGATACGCAGTATTTT | CSARGSTSGGTGTDTQYF
many | TRBJ2-7 | TRBV28 | . | TGTGCCAGCAGCCTCCTCCCCTCCTACGAGCAGTACTTC | CASSLLPSYEQYF
. | TRBJ2-5 | TRBV7-9 | TRBD1 | TGTGCCAGCAGCCCGACCGGGACAGGGATGGAGACCCAGTACTTC | CASSPTGTGMETQYF
many | TRBJ1-1 | TRBV7-2 | . | TGTGCCAGCAGCTCCCGTGGGGGGGGGACTGAAGCTTTCTTT | CASSSRGGGTEAFF
few | TRBJ2-7 | TRBV7-2 | . | TGTGCCAGCAGCTTAATGGCCCTCTACGAGCAGTACTTC | CASSLMALYEQYF
many | TRBJ2-7 | TRBV7-2 | TRBD2 | TGTGCCAGCAGCTTAGGCGGGAGGAGCTCCTACGAGCAGTACTTC | CASSLGGRSSYEQYF
many | TRBJ1-2 | TRBV20-1 | TRBD1 | TGCAGTGCTAGAGATTCCAGGACAGGGGTAAACTATGGCTACACCTTC | CSARDSRTGVNYGYTF
few | TRBJ2-7 | TRBV27 | TRBD1 | TGTGCCAGCTTGGACAGGGTGACCTACGAGCAGTACTTC | CASLDRVTYEQYF
few | TRBJ2-3 | TRBV7-2 | TRBD2 | TGTGCCAGCAGCTCACGAGCGGGAGGGCCTGTCGTTACGCAGTATTTT | CASSSRAGGPVVTQYF
many | TRBJ2-7 | TRBV7-2 | . | TGTGCCAGCAGCTTGTACCAGAGCTCCTACGAGCAGTACTTC | CASSLYQSSYEQYF
many | TRBJ2-1 | TRBV28 | . | TGTGCCAGCAGTGTCATAGGGGGGTATGAGAATGAGCAGTTCTTC | CASSVIGGYENEQFF
few | TRBJ2-1 | TRBV6-5 | . | TGTGCCACCCACGCCCGGGACTTCTACAATGAGCAGTTCTTC | CATHARDFYNEQFF
. | TRBJ2-7 | TRBV6-6 | TRBD1 | TGTGCCAGCAAACCGGGACAGGGAAGGGTCGAGCAGTACTTC | CASKPGQGRVEQYF
many | TRBJ1-4 | TRBV4-1 | . | TGCGCCAGCAGCCTATCCGATGAAAAACTGTTTTTT | CASSLSDEKLFF
. | TRBJ1-1 | TRBV10-3 | TRBD1 | TGTGCCATCAGCGACAGGGAGTTGAACACTGAAGCTTTCTTT | CAISDRELNTEAFF
few | TRBJ1-1 | TRBV5-1 | . | TGCGCCAGCAGCGTCGTACAGGGTGCCTACACTGAAGCTTTCTTT | CASSVVQGAYTEAFF
many | TRBJ2-1 | TRBV7-2 | . | TGTGCCAGCAGCTCCTGGAGCAGTGCTTATGAGCAGTTCTTC | CASSSWSSAYEQFF
few | TRBJ2-1 | TRBV29-1 | . | TGCAGCGTTGGCCCCTCAGGAGGGCCCAATGAGCAGTTCTTC | CSVGPSGGPNEQFF
many | TRBJ1-5 | TRBV7-2 | . | TGTGCCAGCAGCTTGATTCCATCTAAGCCCCAGCATTTT | CASSLIPSKPQHF
. | TRBJ2-3 | TRBV7-8 | . | TGTGCCAGCAGGCCGGGACTTAACACAGATACGCAGTATTTT | CASRPGLNTDTQYF
many | TRBJ2-5 | TRBV10-3 | TRBD1 | TGTGCCATCAGTGACCCGACAGGGGGCTTGGAGACCCAGTACTTC | CAISDPTGGLETQYF
few | TRBJ2-3 | TRBV18 | TRBD2 | TGTGCCAGCTCACCGCTGGGGCGGGGGGGCACAGATACGCAGTATTTT | CASSPLGRGGTDTQYF
. | TRBJ2-1 | TRBV11-2 | . | TGTGCCAGCAGCTTAGTCGGGAGCCGTGAGCAGTTCTTC | CASSLVGSREQFF
many | TRBJ1-2 | TRBV7-2 | TRBD1 | TGTGCCAGCAGCTTTCAGGGGGCTGGCTACACCTTC | CASSFQGAGYTF
. | TRBJ2-3 | TRBV29-1 | TRBD2 | TGCAGCGCCCACCTAGTTGCGGGAGTGGGCACAGATACGCAGTATTTT | CSAHLVAGVGTDTQYF
few | TRBJ1-5 | TRBV18 | TRBD1 | TGTGCCAGCTCACCCCGGGACAGCACCCTCGGGGCCCAGCATTTT | CASSPRDSTLGAQHF
few | TRBJ1-1 | TRBV10-3 | . | TGTGCCATCAGTGATAAAGAGAAGCGAGCTTTCTTT | CAISDKEKRAFF
many | TRBJ2-5 | TRBV7-2 | . | TGTGCCAGCAGCTTAGATGGGCAGGCTCAAGAGACCCAGTACTTC | CASSLDGQAQETQYF
few | TRBJ1-4 | TRBV12-3/TRBV12-4 | . | TGTGCCAGCGGAAATGAAAAACTGTTTTTT | CASGNEKLFF
. | TRBJ2-5 | TRBV7-2 | . | TGTGCCAGCAGCTACCGACGGTATCAAGAGACCCAGTACTTC | CASSYRRYQETQYF
. | TRBJ2-7 | TRBV7-2 | . | TGTGCCAGCAGCCCTCACCGGGAGACCCCCTACGAGCAGTACTTC | CASSPHRETPYEQYF
. | TRBJ2-1 | TRBV5-4 | TRBD2 | TGTGCCAGCAGCTCGGGAGGTGAAAATGAGCAGTTCTTC | CASSSGGENEQFF
. | TRBJ2-3 | TRBV6-6 | . | TGTGCCAGCAGTTCCCCCTTTTTCACAGATACGCAGTATTTT | CASSSPFFTDTQYF
few | TRBJ1-4 | TRBV18 | . | TGTGCCAGCTCACTGATGGCAGTCGCAACTAATGAAAAACTGTTTTTT | CASSLMAVATNEKLFF
few | TRBJ2-7 | TRBV7-9 | TRBD1 | TGTGCCAGCAGCCCCCACAAGACAGGGAGAACTTACGAGCAGTACTTC | CASSPHKTGRTYEQYF
many | TRBJ2-7 | TRBV7-9 | . | TGTGCCAGCAGCTTATATCGGCAGGGCGGCGAGCAGTACTTC | CASSLYRQGGEQYF